This paragraph covers one TCR beta chain sequence. Patients from Seattle were sampled longitudinally, starting during active infection. This record belongs to a study of blood T cell repertoires in COVID-19. On the study more broadly: The study drew acute and convalescent COVID-19 samples from the United States, Italy and Spain. PBMCs, B-cell-depleted T cells, or T cells were the source of the cDNA or gDNA that made up the material.

As handled by the study authors: Using reference gene primer amplification, nucleated cell counts were estimated. Measured with immunoSEQ multiplex PCR; TCRdb has only the in-frame clones, and not every one. V, J and clone size are taken as reported in that table, and D and trimming were inferred from the DNA itself. The repertoire holds 250,000 to 350,000 clones, with about 88% as singletons. Germline CDR1 is SGHRS and CDR2 is YFSETQ. This CDR3 has 14 residues. After removal of 2 bases from V and 8 bases from J, the junction contained 7 bases not matched to a gene. The sequence came from a human donor with COVID-19, enrolled during active disease. The donor label of this sample is uncertain. The sequencing input was peripheral blood. The chain combines TRBV5-1 with TRBJ2-1; 7 bases are a match to TRBD1. The CDR3 DNA reads as TGCGCCAGCAGCTTCCCCACAGGGGTCGATGAGCAGTTCTTC. Residues: CASSFPTGVDEQFF. Combining the CDR3 with reference TRBV5-1 and TRBJ2-1 gives the whole variable domain KAGVTQTPRYLIKTRGQQVTLSCSPISGHRSVSWYQQTPGQGLQFLFEYFSETQRNKGNFPGRFSGRQFSNSRSEMNVSTLELGDSALYLCASSFPTGVDEQFFGPGTRLTVL.